The clone carrying this T cell receptor beta chain was counted between two and nine times. This sample was included in a study of cytomegalovirus exposure and HLA in healthy donors. Turning to the study itself: HLA-typed donors were the source of tens of millions of unique TCRs held in an early data release. Falling in the Caucasian-associated ancestry cluster were 81% of approximately 400 genotyped donors.

The CDR3 has 13 amino acids. The V gene's germline CDR1 is MNHNY and CDR2 SVGAGI (reference sequence). The V and J ends lost 5 bases and 6 bases respectively, with 13 bases between them. PCR primers comprised 60 Vbeta and 13 Jbeta primers. Method: immunoSEQ multiplex PCR; TCRdb's copy keeps in-frame clones and lacks some. The sample includes about 150,000 clones, around two thirds seen only once; the top ten take under 11%. The chain carries TRBV6-6 and TRBJ1-2; D is possibly TRBD1 (5 bases). This receptor was taken from a young man in good health and CMV-seropositive. Sequencing was carried out using PBMCs. This chain's CDR3 is CASSTGGQDGYTF. Written as DNA, the CDR3 is TGTGCCAGCAGTACCGGGGGTCAGGATGGCTACACCTTC.